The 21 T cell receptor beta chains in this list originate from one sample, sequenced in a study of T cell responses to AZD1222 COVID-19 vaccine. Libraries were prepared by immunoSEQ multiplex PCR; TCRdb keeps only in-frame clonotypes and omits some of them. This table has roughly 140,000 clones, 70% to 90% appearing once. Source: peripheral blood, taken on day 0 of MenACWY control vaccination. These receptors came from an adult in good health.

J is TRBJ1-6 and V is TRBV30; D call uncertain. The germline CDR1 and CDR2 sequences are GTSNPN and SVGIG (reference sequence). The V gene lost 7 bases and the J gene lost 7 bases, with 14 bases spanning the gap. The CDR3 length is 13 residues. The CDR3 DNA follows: TGTGCCTCTTCGGCGATTGTGAATTCACCCCTCCACTTT. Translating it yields CASSAIVNSPLHF.

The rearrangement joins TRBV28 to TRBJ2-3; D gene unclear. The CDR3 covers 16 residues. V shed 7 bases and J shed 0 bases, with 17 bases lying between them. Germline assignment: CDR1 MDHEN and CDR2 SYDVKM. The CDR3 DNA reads TGTGCCAGCACGCCGTCTGGGGTCTCTAGCACAGATACGCAGTATTTT. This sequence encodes CASTPSGVSSTDTQYF.

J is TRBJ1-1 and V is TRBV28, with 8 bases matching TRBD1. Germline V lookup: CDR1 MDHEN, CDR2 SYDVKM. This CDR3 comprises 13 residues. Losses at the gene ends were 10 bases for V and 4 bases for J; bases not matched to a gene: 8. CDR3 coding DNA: TGTGCCATCCGAACAGGGGGAGGCACTGAAGCTTTCTTT. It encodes CAIRTGGGTEAFF.

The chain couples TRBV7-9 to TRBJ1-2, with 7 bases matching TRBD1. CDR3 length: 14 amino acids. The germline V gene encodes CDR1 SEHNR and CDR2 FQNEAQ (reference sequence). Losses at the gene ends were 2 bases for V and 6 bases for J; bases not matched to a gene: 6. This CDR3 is CASSLSQGSNGYTF. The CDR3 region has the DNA TGTGCCAGCAGCTTATCACAGGGGAGCAATGGCTACACCTTC. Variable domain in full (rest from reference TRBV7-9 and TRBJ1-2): DTGVSQNPRHKITKRGQNVTFRCDPISEHNRLYWYRQTLGQGPEFLTYFQNEAQLEKSRLLSDRFSAERPKGSFSTLEIQRTEQGDSAMYLCASSLSQGSNGYTFGSGTRLTVV.

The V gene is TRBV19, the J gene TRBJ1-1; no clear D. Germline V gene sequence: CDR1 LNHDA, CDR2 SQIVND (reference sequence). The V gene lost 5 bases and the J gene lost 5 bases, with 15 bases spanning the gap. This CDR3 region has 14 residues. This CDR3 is CASSPTRRSTEAFF. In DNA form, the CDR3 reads TGTGCCAGTAGTCCTACAAGAAGAAGTACTGAAGCTTTCTTT.

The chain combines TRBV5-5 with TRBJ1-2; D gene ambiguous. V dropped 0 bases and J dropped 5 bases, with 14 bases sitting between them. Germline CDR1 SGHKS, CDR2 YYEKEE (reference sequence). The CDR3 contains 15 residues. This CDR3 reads CASSLGPGVQYGYTF. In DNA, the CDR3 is TGTGCCAGCAGCTTGGGGCCAGGCGTACAGTATGGCTACACCTTC.

DNA for the CDR3: TGTGCCAGCAGCCTGGGAGCGGGCCCCTACAATGAGCAGTTCTTC. Protein sequence: CASSLGAGPYNEQFF. The V gene is TRBV5-6, the J gene TRBJ2-1; the D gene is possibly TRBD2 (6 bases). CDR3 length equals 15 residues. Trimming cost V 4 bases and J 2 bases, with 13 bases left between them. The germline gives CDR1 SGHDT, CDR2 YYEEEE.

The CDR3 sequence is CASSVAHGGIPYGYTF. CDR3 DNA sequence: TGTGCCAGCAGCGTTGCGCATGGAGGGATCCCCTATGGCTACACCTTC. This chain connects TRBV9 to TRBJ1-2; D uncertain. CDR3 length equals 16 residues. Germline V gene sequence: CDR1 SGDLS, CDR2 YYNGEE. V lost 2 bases and J lost 4, with 18 bases in between.

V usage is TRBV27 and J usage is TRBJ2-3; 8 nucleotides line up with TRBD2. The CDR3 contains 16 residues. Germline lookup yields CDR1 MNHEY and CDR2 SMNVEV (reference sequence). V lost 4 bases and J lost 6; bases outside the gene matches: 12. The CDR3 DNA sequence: TGTGCCAGCAGTTGGACCCTTACGGGAGGGGTTGATACGCAGTATTTT. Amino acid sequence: CASSWTLTGGVDTQYF.

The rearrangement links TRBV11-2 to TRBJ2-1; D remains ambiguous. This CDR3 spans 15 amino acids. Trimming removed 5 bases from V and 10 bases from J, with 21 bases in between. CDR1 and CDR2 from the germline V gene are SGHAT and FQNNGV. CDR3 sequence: CASSQRPTPDSEQFF. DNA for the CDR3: TGTGCCAGCAGCCAACGGCCTACGCCTGATTCGGAGCAGTTCTTC.

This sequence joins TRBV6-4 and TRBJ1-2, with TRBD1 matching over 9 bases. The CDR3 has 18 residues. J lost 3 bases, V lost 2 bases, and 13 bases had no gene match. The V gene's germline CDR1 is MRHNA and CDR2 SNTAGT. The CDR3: CASSDALVTGGLYYGYTF. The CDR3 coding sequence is TGTGCCAGCAGTGACGCTCTAGTGACAGGGGGGTTATACTATGGCTACACCTTC.

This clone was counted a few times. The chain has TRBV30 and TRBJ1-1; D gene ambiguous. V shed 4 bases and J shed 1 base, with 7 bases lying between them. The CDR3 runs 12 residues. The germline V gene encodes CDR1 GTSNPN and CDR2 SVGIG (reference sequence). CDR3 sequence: CAWNAGNTEAFF. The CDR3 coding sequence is TGTGCCTGGAACGCGGGGAACACTGAAGCTTTCTTT.

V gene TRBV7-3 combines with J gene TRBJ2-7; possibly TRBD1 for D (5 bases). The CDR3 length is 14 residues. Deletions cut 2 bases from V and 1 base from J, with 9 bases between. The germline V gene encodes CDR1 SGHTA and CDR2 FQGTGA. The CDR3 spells CASSLQGSSYEQYF. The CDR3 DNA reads TGTGCCAGCAGCTTACAGGGTTCTTCCTACGAGCAGTACTTC.

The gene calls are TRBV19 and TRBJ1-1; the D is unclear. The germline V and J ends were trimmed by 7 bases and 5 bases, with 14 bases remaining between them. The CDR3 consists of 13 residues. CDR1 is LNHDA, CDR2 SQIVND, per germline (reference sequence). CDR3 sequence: CASKEFRETEAFF. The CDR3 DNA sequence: TGTGCCAGTAAAGAGTTTCGGGAGACTGAAGCTTTCTTT. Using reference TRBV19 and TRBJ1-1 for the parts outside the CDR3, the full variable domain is DGGITQSPKYLFRKEGQNVTLSCEQNLNHDAMYWYRQDPGQGLRLIYYSQIVNDFQKGDIAEGYSVSREKKESFPLTVTSAQKNPTAFYLCASKEFRETEAFFGQGTRLTVV.

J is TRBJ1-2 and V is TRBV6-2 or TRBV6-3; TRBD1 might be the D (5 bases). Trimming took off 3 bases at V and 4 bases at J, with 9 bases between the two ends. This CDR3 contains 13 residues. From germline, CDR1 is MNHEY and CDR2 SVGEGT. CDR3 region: CASSYSGGYGYTF. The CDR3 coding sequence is TGTGCCAGCAGTTATTCTGGGGGCTATGGCTACACCTTC.

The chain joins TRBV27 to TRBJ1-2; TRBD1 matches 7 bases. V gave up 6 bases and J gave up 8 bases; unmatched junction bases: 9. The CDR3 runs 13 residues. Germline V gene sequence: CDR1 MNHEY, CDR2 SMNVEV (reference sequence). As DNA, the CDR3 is TGTGCCAGCAGATTCGGGGACAGTGAAGGCTACACCTTC. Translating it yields CASRFGDSEGYTF.

The CDR3 loop is CASSADRGLGYTF. CDR3 DNA: TGTGCCAGCAGTGCCGACAGGGGGCTTGGCTACACCTTC. The V gene is TRBV6-4, the J gene TRBJ1-2; 10 positions match TRBD1. This CDR3 has 13 residues. The ends lost 4 bases at V and 7 bases at J; junction bases unmatched: 3. The V gene's germline CDR1 is MRHNA and CDR2 SNTAGT.

In nucleotides, the CDR3 is TGCGCCAGCAGTGATTCCTTAGGGGATTATAGCAATCAGCCCCAGCATTTT. It is translated as CASSDSLGDYSNQPQHF. The chain joins TRBV10-2 to TRBJ1-5; weak D call: TRBD1 (5 bases). This CDR3 comprises 17 residues. Germline loops: CDR1 WSHSY, CDR2 SAAADI. The V end was cut by 3 bases, the J end by 0 bases, with 15 bases between.

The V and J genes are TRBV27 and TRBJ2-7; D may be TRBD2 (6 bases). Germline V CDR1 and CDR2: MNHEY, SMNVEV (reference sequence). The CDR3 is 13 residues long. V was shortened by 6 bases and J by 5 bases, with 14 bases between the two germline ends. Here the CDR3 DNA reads TGTGCCAGCAGACCGACTAGTTTCCACGAGCAGTACTTC. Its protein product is CASRPTSFHEQYF.

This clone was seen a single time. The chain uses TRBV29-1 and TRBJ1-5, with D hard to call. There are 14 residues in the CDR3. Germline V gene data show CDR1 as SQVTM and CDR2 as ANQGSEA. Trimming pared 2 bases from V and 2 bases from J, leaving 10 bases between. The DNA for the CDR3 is TGCAGCGTTGAACCCGGGTGGCGCAATCAGCCCCAGCATTTT. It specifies CSVEPGWRNQPQHF.

The CDR3, as DNA: TGTGCCTGGAGGGTACCCGGTGGGAGAATGAACACTGAAGCTTTCTTT. This encodes CAWRVPGGRMNTEAFF. This chain links TRBV30 with TRBJ1-1; no reliable D call. V was trimmed by 3 bases and J by 0 bases, leaving 17 bases between them. CDR1 and CDR2 from the germline V gene are GTSNPN and SVGIG (reference sequence). CDR3 length equals 16 residues.